The 3 T cell receptor beta chains reported below all come from one sample, sequenced in a study of blood T cell repertoires in COVID-19 (TCRdb year 2020). Library preparation used the immunoSEQ multiplex PCR assay. In TCRdb, the immuneACCESS table is reduced to in-frame sequences with V and J assigned. These tables do not hold every clone; where another copy was compared, an unresolved V gene accounts for under half, and the others remain unexplained. Counted in this sample were 200,000 to 300,000 clones; 88% of them appeared once. Less than 5% of the sample is held by the ten biggest clonotypes. Sequencing used peripheral blood. Source of these receptors: a man aged 55 to 70 who had recovered from COVID-19.

The chain uses TRBV30 and TRBJ1-1, with D tentatively TRBD1 (5 bases). Germline values: CDR1 GTSNPN, CDR2 SVGIG (reference sequence). The CDR3 totals 12 residues. Trimming stripped 7 bases from V and 3 bases from J, with 12 bases between. CDR3 amino acids: CASSGGDTEAFF. CDR3 sequence (DNA): TGTGCCTCCTCGGGAGGGGACACTGAAGCTTTCTTT.

The chain carries TRBV7-9 and TRBJ1-4; D remains unclear. Between the trimmed V and J ends, which lost 1 base and 5 bases, there was a span of 8 bases. This CDR3 is built from 14 residues. The V gene's germline CDR1 is SEHNR and CDR2 FQNEAQ (reference sequence). This CDR3 reads CASSLGHTNEKLFF. The DNA of the CDR3 is TGTGCCAGCAGCTTAGGGCACACAAATGAAAAACTGTTTTTT.

The rearrangement links TRBV4-2 to TRBJ1-5; D call uncertain. The CDR3 runs to 13 residues. Trimming removed 0 bases from V and 5 bases from J, with 5 bases in between. CDR1 LGHNA and CDR2 YNFKEQ come from the germline V gene. The CDR3 reads CASSQDLDQPQHF. The CDR3 coding sequence is TGTGCCAGCAGCCAAGATCTAGATCAGCCCCAGCATTTT.